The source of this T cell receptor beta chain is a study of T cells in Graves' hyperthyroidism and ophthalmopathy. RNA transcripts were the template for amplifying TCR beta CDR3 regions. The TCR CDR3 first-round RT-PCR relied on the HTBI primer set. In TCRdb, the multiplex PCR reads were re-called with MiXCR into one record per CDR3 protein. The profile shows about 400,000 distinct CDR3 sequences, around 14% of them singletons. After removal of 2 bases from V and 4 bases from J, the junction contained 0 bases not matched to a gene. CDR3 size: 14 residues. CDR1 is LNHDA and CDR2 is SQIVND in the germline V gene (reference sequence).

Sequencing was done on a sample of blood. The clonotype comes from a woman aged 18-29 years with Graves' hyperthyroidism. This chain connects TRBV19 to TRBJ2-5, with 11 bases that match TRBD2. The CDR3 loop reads CASSILAGGETQYF. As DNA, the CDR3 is TGTGCCAGTAGTATACTAGCGGGAGGAGAGACCCAGTACTTC.